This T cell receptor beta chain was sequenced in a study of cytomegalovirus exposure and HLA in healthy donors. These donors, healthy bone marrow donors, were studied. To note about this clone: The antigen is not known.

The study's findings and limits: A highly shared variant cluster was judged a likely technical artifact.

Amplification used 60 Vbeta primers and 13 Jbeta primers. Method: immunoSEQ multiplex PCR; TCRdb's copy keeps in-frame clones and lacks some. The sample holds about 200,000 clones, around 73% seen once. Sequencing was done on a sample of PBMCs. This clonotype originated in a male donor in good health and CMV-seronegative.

This CDR3 reads CASSVVLGQNLYSNQPQHF. CDR3 nucleotides: TGTGCCAGTAGTGTGGTCCTGGGACAGAACCTATATAGCAATCAGCCCCAGCATTTT. V usage is TRBV19 and J usage is TRBJ1-5, with 7 positions matching TRBD1. Germline V lookup: CDR1 LNHDA, CDR2 SQIVND (reference sequence). The trim removed 5 bases at V and 0 bases at J, leaving 16 bases unmatched. The CDR3 has 19 residues.